This T cell receptor beta chain was observed in a study of cytomegalovirus exposure and HLA in healthy donors. Findings and limits, study-wide: Through in vitro validation, three CMV-associated chains were shown to be specific for CMV antigens.

The CDR3 runs 13 residues. CDR1 is MNHEY and CDR2 is SMNVEV in the germline V gene (reference sequence). V lost 8 bases and J 1 base, leaving 9 bases between the germline ends. Primers included in the PCR were 60 Vbeta and 13 Jbeta primers. Sequencing was performed with immunoSEQ multiplex PCR; in TCRdb, only in-frame clones are kept and a portion is missing. The data contain 150,000 to 200,000 clones, around 75% of them singletons. To note about this clone: As yet, its antigen is unknown.

Sequencing input: PBMCs. V usage is TRBV27 and J usage is TRBJ1-3; tentatively, D is TRBD1 (6 bases). The TCR comes from a man aged 18 to 30 in good health and CMV-seropositive. The CDR3 region has the DNA TGTGCCAGCGGCAGGGGTTCTGGAAACACCATATATTTT. Amino acids: CASGRGSGNTIYF.